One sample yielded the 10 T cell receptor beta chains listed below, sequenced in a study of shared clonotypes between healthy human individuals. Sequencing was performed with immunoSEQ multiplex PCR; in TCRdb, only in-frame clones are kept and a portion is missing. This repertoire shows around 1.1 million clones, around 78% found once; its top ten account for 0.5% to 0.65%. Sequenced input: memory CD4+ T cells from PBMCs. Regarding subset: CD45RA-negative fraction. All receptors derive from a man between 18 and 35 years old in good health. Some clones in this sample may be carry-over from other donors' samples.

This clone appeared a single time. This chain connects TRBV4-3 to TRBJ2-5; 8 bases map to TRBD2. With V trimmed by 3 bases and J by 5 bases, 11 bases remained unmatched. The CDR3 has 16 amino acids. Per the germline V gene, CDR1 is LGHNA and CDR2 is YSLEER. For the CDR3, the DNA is TGCGCCAGCAGCCAGGGGGCGGGGGGTGCATTGGAGACCCAGTACTTC. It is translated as CASSQGAGGALETQYF.

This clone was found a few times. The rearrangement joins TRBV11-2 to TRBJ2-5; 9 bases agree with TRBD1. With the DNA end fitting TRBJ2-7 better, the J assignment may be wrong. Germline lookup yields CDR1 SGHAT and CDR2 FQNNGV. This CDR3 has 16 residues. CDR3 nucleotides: TGTGCCAGCAGCACCCGGGGACAGGGAATACGGTACGAGCAGTACTTC. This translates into CASSTRGQGIRYEQYF.

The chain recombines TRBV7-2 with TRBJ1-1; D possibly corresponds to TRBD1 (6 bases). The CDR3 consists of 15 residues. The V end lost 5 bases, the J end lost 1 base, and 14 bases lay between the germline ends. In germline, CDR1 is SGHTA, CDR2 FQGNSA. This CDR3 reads CASSPLGTKNTEAFF. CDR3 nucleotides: TGTGCCAGCAGCCCCCTTGGGACAAAGAACACTGAAGCTTTCTTT.

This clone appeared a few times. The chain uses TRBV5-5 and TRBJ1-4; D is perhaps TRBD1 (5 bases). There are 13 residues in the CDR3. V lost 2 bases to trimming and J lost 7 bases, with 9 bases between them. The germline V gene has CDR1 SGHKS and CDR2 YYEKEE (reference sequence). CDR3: CASSFQGAEKLFF. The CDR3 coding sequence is TGTGCCAGCAGCTTTCAGGGCGCTGAAAAACTGTTTTTT.

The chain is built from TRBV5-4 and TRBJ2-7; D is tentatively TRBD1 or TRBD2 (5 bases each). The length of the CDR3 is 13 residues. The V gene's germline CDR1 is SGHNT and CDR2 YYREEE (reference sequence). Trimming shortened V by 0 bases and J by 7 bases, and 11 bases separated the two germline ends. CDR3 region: CASSLEIEGEQYF. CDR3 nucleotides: TGTGCCAGCAGCTTGGAGATTGAGGGGGAGCAGTACTTC.

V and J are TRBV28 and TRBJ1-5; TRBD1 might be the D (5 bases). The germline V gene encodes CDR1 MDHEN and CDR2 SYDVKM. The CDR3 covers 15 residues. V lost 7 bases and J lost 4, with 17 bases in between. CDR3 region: CASITGGEWNQPQHF. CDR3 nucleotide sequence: TGTGCCAGCATCACCGGGGGGGAATGGAATCAGCCCCAGCATTTT.

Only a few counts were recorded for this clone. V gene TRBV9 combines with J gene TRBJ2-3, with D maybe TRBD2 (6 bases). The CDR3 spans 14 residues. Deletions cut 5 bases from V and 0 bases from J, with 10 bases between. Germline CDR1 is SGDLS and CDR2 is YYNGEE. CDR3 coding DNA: TGTGCCAGCAGTTGGAGGGTGAGCACAGATACGCAGTATTTT. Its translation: CASSWRVSTDTQYF.

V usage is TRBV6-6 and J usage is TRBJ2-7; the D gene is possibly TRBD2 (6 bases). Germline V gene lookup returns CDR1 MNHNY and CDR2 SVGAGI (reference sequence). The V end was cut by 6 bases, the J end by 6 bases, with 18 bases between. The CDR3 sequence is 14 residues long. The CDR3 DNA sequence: TGTGCCAGCAGGCCAAGTCGGGAGAGCGTCGAGCAGTACTTC. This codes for CASRPSRESVEQYF.

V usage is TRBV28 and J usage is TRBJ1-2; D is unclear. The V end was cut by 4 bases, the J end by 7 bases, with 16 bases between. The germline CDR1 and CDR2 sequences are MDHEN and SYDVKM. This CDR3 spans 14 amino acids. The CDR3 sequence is CASSSPSGISGYTF. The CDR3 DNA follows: TGTGCCAGCAGTTCCCCATCGGGTATAAGTGGCTACACCTTC.

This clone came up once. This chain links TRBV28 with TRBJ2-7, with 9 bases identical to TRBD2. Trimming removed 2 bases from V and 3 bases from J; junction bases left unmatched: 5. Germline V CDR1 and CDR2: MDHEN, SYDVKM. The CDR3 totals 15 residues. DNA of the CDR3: TGTGCCAGCAGTTTAAGCACTAGCGGGTTCTACGAGCAGTACTTC. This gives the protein CASSLSTSGFYEQYF.